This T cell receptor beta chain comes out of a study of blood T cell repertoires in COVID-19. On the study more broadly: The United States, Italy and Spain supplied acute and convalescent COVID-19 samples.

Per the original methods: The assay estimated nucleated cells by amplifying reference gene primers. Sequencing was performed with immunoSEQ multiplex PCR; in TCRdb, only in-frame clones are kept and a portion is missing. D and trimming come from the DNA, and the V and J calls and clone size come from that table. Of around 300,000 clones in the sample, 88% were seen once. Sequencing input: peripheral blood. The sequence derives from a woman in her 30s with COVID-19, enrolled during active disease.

The CDR3 region is CASSPTTGGRHYGYTF. Here the CDR3 DNA reads TGTGCCAGCAGCCCCACTACCGGAGGACGGCACTATGGCTACACCTTC. The chain is built from TRBV13 and TRBJ1-2; D is uncertain. The germline V and J ends were trimmed by 5 bases and 3 bases, with 19 bases remaining between them. Germline values: CDR1 PRHDT, CDR2 FYEKMQ (reference sequence). The CDR3 is 16 amino acids.